This T cell receptor beta chain is from a study of T cell responses to AZD1222 COVID-19 vaccine. The study, taken as a whole, reports: Clonal diversity was possibly underestimated, and white British individuals and females predominated among donors.

Trimming removed 6 bases from V and 11 bases from J, with 23 bases in between. Per the germline V gene, CDR1 is SGHAT and CDR2 is FQDESV (reference sequence). This CDR3 has 15 amino acids. Libraries were prepared by immunoSEQ multiplex PCR; TCRdb keeps only in-frame clonotypes and omits some of them. The sample lists 90,000 to 120,000 clones; about 92% were seen once. Concerning this clone: The antigen remains undetermined.

The origin of this receptor is an adult who received the AZD1222 COVID-19 vaccine. The input for sequencing was peripheral blood, taken 28 days after the second AZD1222 dose. The chain links TRBV11-1 to TRBJ2-1; D is undetermined. The DNA for the CDR3 is TGTGCCAGCAGTTATGATAGGACGGATTACTTTAAGCAGTTCTTC. It encodes CASSYDRTDYFKQFF.